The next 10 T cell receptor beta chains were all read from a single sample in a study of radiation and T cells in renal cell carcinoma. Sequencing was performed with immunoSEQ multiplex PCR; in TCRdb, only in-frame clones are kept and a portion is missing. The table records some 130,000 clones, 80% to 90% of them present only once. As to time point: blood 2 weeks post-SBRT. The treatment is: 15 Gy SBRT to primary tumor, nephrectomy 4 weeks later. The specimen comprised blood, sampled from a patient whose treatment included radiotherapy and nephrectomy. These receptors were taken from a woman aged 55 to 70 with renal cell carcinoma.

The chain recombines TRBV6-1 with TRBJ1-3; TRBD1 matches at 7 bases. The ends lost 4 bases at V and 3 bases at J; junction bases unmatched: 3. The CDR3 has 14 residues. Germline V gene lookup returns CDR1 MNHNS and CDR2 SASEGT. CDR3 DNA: TGTGCCAGCAGTGCCCAGGGGGTTGGAAACACCATATATTTT. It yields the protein CASSAQGVGNTIYF.

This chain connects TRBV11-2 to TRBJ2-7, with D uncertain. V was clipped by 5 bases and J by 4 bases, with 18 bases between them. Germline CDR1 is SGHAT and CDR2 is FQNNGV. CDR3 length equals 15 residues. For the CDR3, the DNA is TGTGCCAGCAGCCACGCGGCAGGCGTCGATTACGAGCAGTACTTC. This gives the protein CASSHAAGVDYEQYF.

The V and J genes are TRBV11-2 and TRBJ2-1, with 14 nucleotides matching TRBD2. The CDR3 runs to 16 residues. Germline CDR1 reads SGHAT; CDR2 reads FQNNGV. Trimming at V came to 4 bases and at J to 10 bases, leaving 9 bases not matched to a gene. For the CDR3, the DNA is TGTGCCAGCAGCTCGTCGACTAGCGGGAGGGCCAGGGAGCAGTTCTTC. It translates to CASSSSTSGRAREQFF.

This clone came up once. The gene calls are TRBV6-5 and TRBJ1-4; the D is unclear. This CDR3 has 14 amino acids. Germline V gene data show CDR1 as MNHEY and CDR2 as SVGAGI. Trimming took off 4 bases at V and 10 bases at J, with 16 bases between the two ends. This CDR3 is CASSSPDGLPKLFF. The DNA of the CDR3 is TGTGCCAGCAGTTCCCCGGACGGGCTTCCAAAACTGTTTTTT.

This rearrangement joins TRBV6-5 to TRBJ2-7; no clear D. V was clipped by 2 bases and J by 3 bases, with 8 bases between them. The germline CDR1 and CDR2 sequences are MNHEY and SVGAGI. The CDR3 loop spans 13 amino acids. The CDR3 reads CASSYTYSYEQYF. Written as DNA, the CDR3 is TGTGCCAGCAGTTACACCTACAGCTACGAGCAGTACTTC.

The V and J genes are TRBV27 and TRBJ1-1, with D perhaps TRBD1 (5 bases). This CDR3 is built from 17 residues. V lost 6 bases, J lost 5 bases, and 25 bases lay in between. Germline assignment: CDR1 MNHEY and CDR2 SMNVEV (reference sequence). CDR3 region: CASRKLREFVFVTEAFF. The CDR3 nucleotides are TGTGCCAGCAGGAAACTCAGGGAATTCGTGTTCGTGACTGAAGCTTTCTTT.

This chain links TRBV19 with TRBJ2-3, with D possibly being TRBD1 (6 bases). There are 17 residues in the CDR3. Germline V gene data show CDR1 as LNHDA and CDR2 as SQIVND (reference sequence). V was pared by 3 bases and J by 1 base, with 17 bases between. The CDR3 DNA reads TGTGCCAGTAGTATGCCCCGCAGGGGCATACGCACAGATACGCAGTATTTT. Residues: CASSMPRRGIRTDTQYF.

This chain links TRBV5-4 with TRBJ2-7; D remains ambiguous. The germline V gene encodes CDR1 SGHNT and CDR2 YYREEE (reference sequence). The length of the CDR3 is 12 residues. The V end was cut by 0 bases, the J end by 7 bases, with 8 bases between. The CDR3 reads CASSLVPLEQYF. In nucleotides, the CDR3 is TGTGCCAGCAGCTTGGTCCCCTTGGAGCAGTACTTC.

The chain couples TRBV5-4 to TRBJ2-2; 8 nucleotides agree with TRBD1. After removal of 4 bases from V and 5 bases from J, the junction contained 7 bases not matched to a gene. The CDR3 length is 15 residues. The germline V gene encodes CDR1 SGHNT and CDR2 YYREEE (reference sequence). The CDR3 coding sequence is TGTGCCAGCAGCCCAGGACAGGGTCGGACCGGGGAGCTGTTTTTT. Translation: CASSPGQGRTGELFF.

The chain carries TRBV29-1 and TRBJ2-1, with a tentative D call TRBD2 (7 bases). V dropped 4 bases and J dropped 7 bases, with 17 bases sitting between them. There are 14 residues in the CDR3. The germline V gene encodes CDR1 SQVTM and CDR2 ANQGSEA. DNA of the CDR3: TGCAGCGTTGGGGGGCAGGGAGGGCTGAATGAGCAGTTCTTC. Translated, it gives CSVGGQGGLNEQFF.